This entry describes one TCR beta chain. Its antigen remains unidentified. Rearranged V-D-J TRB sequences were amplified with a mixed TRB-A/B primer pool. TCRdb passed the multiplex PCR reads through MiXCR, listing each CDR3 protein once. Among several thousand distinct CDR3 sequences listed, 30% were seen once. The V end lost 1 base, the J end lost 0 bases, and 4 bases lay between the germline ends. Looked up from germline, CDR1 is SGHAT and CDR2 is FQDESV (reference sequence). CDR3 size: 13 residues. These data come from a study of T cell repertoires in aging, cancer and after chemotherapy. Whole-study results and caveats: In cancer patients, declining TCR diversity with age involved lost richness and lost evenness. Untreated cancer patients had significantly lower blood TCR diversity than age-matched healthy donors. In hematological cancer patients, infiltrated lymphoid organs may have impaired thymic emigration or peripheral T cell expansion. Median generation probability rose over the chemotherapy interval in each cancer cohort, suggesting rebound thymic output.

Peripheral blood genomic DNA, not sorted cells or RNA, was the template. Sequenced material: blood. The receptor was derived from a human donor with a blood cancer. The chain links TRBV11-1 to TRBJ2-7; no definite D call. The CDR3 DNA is TGTGCCAGCAGCTTAGTTTCCTCCTACGAGCAGTACTTC. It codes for CASSLVSSYEQYF.